The 8 T cell receptor beta chains listed next were all sequenced from one sample in a study of cytomegalovirus exposure and HLA in healthy donors. Primers included in the PCR were 60 Vbeta and 13 Jbeta primers. Produced via immunoSEQ multiplex PCR; TCRdb's table is partial and in-frame only. Of around 100,000 clones detected, about 77% appear once; the ten largest clones hold 4.8%. The material sequenced was PBMCs. All receptors derive from a woman between 18 and 29 years old in good health and CMV-seropositive.

This chain connects TRBV5-3 to TRBJ2-7; TRBD2 agrees at 8 bases. TRBV5-3 has ORF status, its function being uncertain. The CDR3 contains 17 residues. V shed 2 bases and J 3 bases; nucleotides not matched to a gene: 13. CDR3 DNA: TGTGCCAGAAGCTTTACCCAGCGGGGGACGCTAAGCTACGAGCAGTACTTC. Residues: CARSFTQRGTLSYEQYF.

The rearrangement joins TRBV5-1 to TRBJ2-2, with 11 bases identical to TRBD1. V lost 4 bases, J lost 4 bases, and 6 bases stayed unmatched. Germline values: CDR1 SGHRS, CDR2 YFSETQ. This CDR3 contains 16 residues. The CDR3 region has the DNA TGCGCCAGCAGCCTAGGGACAGGGGGAGGCACCGGGGAGCTGTTTTTT. This sequence encodes CASSLGTGGGTGELFF.

The chain couples TRBV6-4 to TRBJ2-3, with TRBD1 as a possible D gene (6 bases). Germline V gene sequence: CDR1 MRHNA, CDR2 SNTAGT. The V end was cut by 5 bases, the J end by 4 bases, with 10 bases between. The CDR3 has 13 residues. CDR3 in amino acids: CASSTGRADTQYF. DNA for the CDR3: TGTGCCAGCAGTACAGGGCGGGCAGATACGCAGTATTTT.

V and J are TRBV7-8 and TRBJ2-1; D is possibly TRBD2 (5 bases). V was cut by 5 bases and J by 7 bases, with 15 bases left in between. Germline lookup yields CDR1 SGHVS and CDR2 FQNEAQ. This CDR3 is 14 amino acids long. The DNA of the CDR3 is TGTGCCAGCAGCCCGAGGGTGGTGCGAAATGAGCAGTTCTTC. It encodes CASSPRVVRNEQFF.

In the case of this clone: The junction differs from germline at one of its ends, possibly a read error. The chain uses TRBV7-7 and TRBJ2-7; D gene unclear. Per the germline V gene, CDR1 is SSHAT and CDR2 is FNYEAQ (reference sequence). The CDR3 spans 15 residues. This chain's CDR3 is CASSAYIGPGYEQYF. The CDR3 nucleotides read TGTGCTAGCAGCGCCTACATAGGTCCGGGTTACGAGCAGTACTTC.

This clone was recorded a few times. This chain connects TRBV29-1 to TRBJ1-3; no clear D gene. The CDR3 sequence is 13 residues long. The germline gives CDR1 SQVTM, CDR2 ANQGSEA. V was pared by 4 bases and J by 4 bases, with 11 bases between. CDR3 protein: CSVVGEGGNTIYF. DNA of the CDR3: TGCAGCGTTGTCGGGGAAGGGGGAAACACCATATATTTT.

The chain recombines TRBV5-1 with TRBJ2-7, with 13 bases that match TRBD2. This CDR3 contains 15 residues. Looked up from germline, CDR1 is SGHRS and CDR2 is YFSETQ. The trim removed 1 base at V and 6 bases at J, leaving 4 bases unmatched. This chain's CDR3 is CASSLWTSGSSEQYF. In DNA, the CDR3 is TGCGCCAGCAGCTTGTGGACTAGCGGGAGTAGCGAGCAGTACTTC.

The chain is built from TRBV7-9 and TRBJ1-1; D unresolved. The ends were cut back, 1 base at V and 2 bases at J, with 11 bases in the middle. Germline-derived CDR1 and CDR2 are SEHNR and FQNEAQ (reference sequence). The CDR3 consists of 15 residues. CDR3 in DNA: TGTGCCAGCAGCTTAGACGGGTATCCCAACACTGAAGCTTTCTTT. Its translation is CASSLDGYPNTEAFF. The full variable domain, completed using reference TRBV7-9 and TRBJ1-1, is DTGVSQNPRHKITKRGQNVTFRCDPISEHNRLYWYRQTLGQGPEFLTYFQNEAQLEKSRLLSDRFSAERPKGSFSTLEIQRTEQGDSAMYLCASSLDGYPNTEAFFGQGTRLTVV.